Presented here are 29 T cell receptor beta chains from one specimen sequenced in a study of blood T cell repertoires in COVID-19. The repertoire was sequenced with immunoSEQ multiplex PCR; TCRdb's copy has only in-frame clones and lacks some. This sample has 100,000 to 150,000 clones, with over 75% found just once. The sample taken for sequencing was peripheral blood. The origin of the receptors is a woman of 80 years or more with acute or convalescent COVID-19.

The gene calls are TRBV7-9 and TRBJ2-7; 8 nucleotides line up with TRBD2. Losses at the gene ends were 2 bases for V and 6 bases for J; bases not matched to a gene: 0. This CDR3 is 12 amino acids long. Germline CDR1 and CDR2: SEHNR and FQNEAQ (reference sequence). CDR3 region: CASSLLAGEQYF. The CDR3 DNA is TGTGCCAGCAGCTTACTAGCGGGCGAGCAGTACTTC.

V and J are TRBV13 and TRBJ2-1, with 9 bases fitting TRBD2. After removal of 10 bases from V and 9 bases from J, the junction contained 13 bases not matched to a gene. Germline values: CDR1 PRHDT, CDR2 FYEKMQ (reference sequence). The CDR3 is made up of 14 amino acids. CDR3 nucleotide sequence: TGTGCCACCAAGGGGGGCGGGAGGGCCGGTGAGCAGTTCTTC. It is translated as CATKGGGRAGEQFF.

This clone appeared a few times. This sequence joins TRBV5-5 and TRBJ2-7, with a weak D call TRBD1 (6 bases). V was shortened by 4 bases and J by 3 bases, with 23 bases between the two germline ends. Germline-derived CDR1 and CDR2 are SGHKS and YYEKEE (reference sequence). CDR3 length: 17 amino acids. CDR3 DNA: TGTGCCAGCAGCCCCGTACCTAGGGGGTACGGTTACTACGAGCAGTACTTC. Residues: CASSPVPRGYGYYEQYF.

The chain uses TRBV18 and TRBJ1-1, with 12 bases identical to TRBD1. V dropped 4 bases and J dropped 2; count of bases not matched to a gene: 11. Germline lookup yields CDR1 KGHSH and CDR2 LQKENI. This CDR3 is 18 amino acids long. CDR3 residues: CASSRNGPGQGANTEAFF. DNA of the CDR3: TGTGCCAGCTCACGCAATGGCCCGGGACAGGGGGCAAACACTGAAGCTTTCTTT. Looking up the rest from reference TRBV18 and TRBJ1-1 gives the full variable domain: NAGVMQNPRHLVRRRGQEARLRCSPMKGHSHVYWYRQLPEEGLKFMVYLQKENIIDESGMPKERFSAEFPKEGPSILRIQQVVRGDSAAYFCASSRNGPGQGANTEAFFGQGTRLTVV.

V usage is TRBV19 and J usage is TRBJ2-7, with D uncertain. Looked up from germline, CDR1 is LNHDA and CDR2 is SQIVND (reference sequence). The CDR3 has 14 residues. With 7 bases removed from V and 2 bases from J, the gap between germline ends came to 15 bases. Here the CDR3 DNA reads TGTGCCAGTACAGTTGCAGGTCCACCCTACGAGCAGTACTTC. It is translated as CASTVAGPPYEQYF.

This clone has a single count. This chain links TRBV5-1 with TRBJ1-3; possible D gene TRBD1, 5 bases. Trimming took 4 bases from V and 1 from J, leaving 12 bases between them. The CDR3 runs 15 residues. The germline gives CDR1 SGHRS, CDR2 YFSETQ. The CDR3 loop is CASSTLSGSGNTIYF. The CDR3 coding sequence is TGCGCCAGCAGCACCCTATCAGGGTCTGGAAACACCATATATTTT.

The chain links TRBV5-5 to TRBJ2-7; 11 bases line up with TRBD1. The CDR3 runs to 14 residues. Trimming cost V 1 base and J 7 bases; bases outside gene matches: 4. The V gene's germline CDR1 is SGHKS and CDR2 YYEKEE (reference sequence). Written as DNA, the CDR3 is TGTGCCAGCAGCTTGTGGACAGGGGGCACAGAGCAGTACTTC. It is translated as CASSLWTGGTEQYF. Full variable domain (outside the CDR3, taken from reference TRBV5-5 and TRBJ2-7): DAGVTQSPTHLIKTRGQQVTLRCSPISGHKSVSWYQQVLGQGPQFIFQYYEKEERGRGNFPDRFSARQFPNYSSELNVNALLLGDSALYLCASSLWTGGTEQYFGPGTRLTVT.

V and J are TRBV6-1 and TRBJ2-3, with a tentative D call TRBD2 (5 bases). This CDR3 has 14 amino acids. Germline V gene sequence: CDR1 MNHNS, CDR2 SASEGT. V was shortened by 3 bases and J by 4 bases, with 11 bases between the two germline ends. In DNA form, the CDR3 reads TGTGCCAGCAGTGAGTCTCTAGCCCCAGATACGCAGTATTTT. Translating it yields CASSESLAPDTQYF.

V and J are TRBV5-1 and TRBJ2-7; 8 nucleotides agree with TRBD1. CDR3 size: 16 residues. V lost 4 bases to trimming and J lost 5 bases; unmatched junction nucleotides: 14. Germline values: CDR1 SGHRS, CDR2 YFSETQ. CDR3 loop: CASSAGSSGGKDEQYF. The CDR3 coding sequence is TGCGCCAGCAGCGCTGGGTCTTCAGGGGGCAAGGACGAGCAGTACTTC.

The gene calls are TRBV15 and TRBJ2-1; D is ambiguous. The CDR3 has 14 residues. Trimming took 1 base from V and 4 from J, leaving 8 bases between them. Germline V CDR1 and CDR2: LNHNV, YYDKDF (reference sequence). This chain's CDR3 is CATSRGSRYNEQFF. For the CDR3, the DNA is TGTGCCACCAGCAGAGGCTCGAGGTACAATGAGCAGTTCTTC.

The rearrangement links TRBV7-2 to TRBJ1-5, with 8 bases identical to TRBD1. V lost 5 bases to trimming and J lost 3 bases; unmatched junction nucleotides: 3. The germline CDR1 and CDR2 sequences are SGHTA and FQGNSA. There are 14 residues in the CDR3. Here the CDR3 reads CASSRTGYNQPQHF. CDR3 DNA: TGTGCCAGCAGCCGGACAGGGTACAATCAGCCCCAGCATTTT.

Concerning this clone: One end of the junction is discordant with germline, which a read error may explain. The genes are TRBV14 and TRBJ1-2; possibly TRBD1 for D (5 bases). This CDR3 has 14 amino acids. The germline gives CDR1 SGHDN, CDR2 FVKESK. The CDR3 is CASSEDSYAYGYTF. The CDR3, as DNA: TGTGCCAGCAGCGAAGACAGTTACGCCTATGGCTACACCTTC.

This chain uses TRBV28 with TRBJ1-2; 11 bases map to TRBD1. Trimming removed 6 bases from V and 7 bases from J; junction bases left unmatched: 10. This CDR3 spans 15 amino acids. From germline, CDR1 is MDHEN and CDR2 SYDVKM. CDR3 in amino acids: CASSKGGTGGSGYTF. The CDR3 DNA is TGTGCCAGCAGCAAAGGGGGGACAGGGGGTTCTGGCTACACCTTC.

The chain is built from TRBV7-3 and TRBJ2-1; D perhaps matches TRBD1 (7 bases). The germline gives CDR1 SGHTA, CDR2 FQGTGA. The ends were cut back, 5 bases at V and 2 bases at J, with 16 bases in the middle. CDR3 size: 16 residues. Written as DNA, the CDR3 is TGTGCCAGCAGCCCTAGTGGAGGGGGCACCTACAATGAGCAGTTCTTC. Its translation is CASSPSGGGTYNEQFF.

This chain uses TRBV9 with TRBJ2-1, with 7 bases fitting TRBD1. Germline CDR1 reads SGDLS; CDR2 reads YYNGEE. Germline trimming cut 4 bases from V and 3 bases from J; bases unmatched to any gene: 7. The CDR3 is made up of 15 amino acids. The CDR3 DNA reads as TGTGCCAGCAGCAAAGACAGGGCGGGCTACAATGAGCAGTTCTTC. This translates into CASSKDRAGYNEQFF.

Only one count was recorded for this clone. In nucleotides, the CDR3 is TGCAGCGTTGAGGCCCGGGGACAGGGTGGCTATGGCTACACCTTC. Protein product: CSVEARGQGGYGYTF. This chain connects TRBV29-1 to TRBJ1-2; 9 nucleotides match TRBD1. V lost 3 bases to trimming and J lost 4 bases; unmatched junction nucleotides: 9. The germline gives CDR1 SQVTM, CDR2 ANQGSEA. The CDR3 sequence is 15 residues long.

The V gene is TRBV3-1 (or the pseudogene TRBV3-2), the J gene TRBJ2-2, with 8 bases aligning to TRBD2. Germline trimming cut 1 base from V and 4 bases from J; bases unmatched to any gene: 5. Germline loops: CDR1 LGHDT, CDR2 YNNKEL (reference sequence). This CDR3 is 16 amino acids long. CDR3 region: CASSQAGGRSTGELFF. CDR3 DNA sequence: TGTGCCAGCAGCCAAGCGGGCGGGAGGAGCACCGGGGAGCTGTTTTTT.

The V and J genes are TRBV2 and TRBJ1-5, with TRBD1 matching over 10 bases. V lost 3 bases and J lost 7; bases outside the gene matches: 9. The CDR3 runs 16 residues. Germline V gene lookup returns CDR1 SNHLY and CDR2 FYNNEI. The CDR3 DNA follows: TGTGCCAGCAGTGAGGAGACAGGGGGCCTTAGGCAGCCCCAGCATTTT. Translating gives CASSEETGGLRQPQHF.

The chain is built from TRBV19 and TRBJ1-1, with D maybe TRBD1 (5 bases). Germline V gene lookup returns CDR1 LNHDA and CDR2 SQIVND (reference sequence). CDR3 length: 13 residues. The germline V and J ends were trimmed by 0 bases and 8 bases, with 10 bases remaining between them. The CDR3 nucleotides are TGTGCCAGTAGTATAGATTTCCGGGGGGAAGCTTTCTTT. Residues: CASSIDFRGEAFF. Full variable domain (remainder filled in from reference TRBV19 and TRBJ1-1): DGGITQSPKYLFRKEGQNVTLSCEQNLNHDAMYWYRQDPGQGLRLIYYSQIVNDFQKGDIAEGYSVSREKKESFPLTVTSAQKNPTAFYLCASSIDFRGEAFFGQGTRLTVV.

The gene calls are TRBV5-5 and TRBJ1-2; D uncertain. The germline V and J ends were trimmed by 3 bases and 0 bases, with 6 bases remaining between them. Germline CDR1 is SGHKS and CDR2 is YYEKEE (reference sequence). This CDR3 comprises 13 residues. Here the CDR3 reads CASSSSANYGYTF. The CDR3 nucleotides are TGTGCCAGCAGCTCGTCAGCTAACTATGGCTACACCTTC. Variable domain in full (rest from reference TRBV5-5 and TRBJ1-2): DAGVTQSPTHLIKTRGQQVTLRCSPISGHKSVSWYQQVLGQGPQFIFQYYEKEERGRGNFPDRFSARQFPNYSSELNVNALLLGDSALYLCASSSSANYGYTFGSGTRLTVV.

The gene calls are TRBV9 and TRBJ1-2, with 8 bases lining up with TRBD1. CDR1 and CDR2 (germline): SGDLS, YYNGEE. Unmatched junction bases numbered 3, after V lost 5 bases and J lost 0 bases. This CDR3 contains 14 residues. CDR3 nucleotides: TGTGCCAGCAGTACGGGACAGGCTAACTATGGCTACACCTTC. Translating gives CASSTGQANYGYTF.

V is TRBV9 and J is TRBJ2-2, with 10 nucleotides matching TRBD1. Germline V lookup: CDR1 SGDLS, CDR2 YYNGEE. V trimming: 3 bases; J trimming: 1 base; junction bases outside the gene matches: 3. The CDR3 sequence is 16 residues long. CDR3 in DNA: TGTGCCAGCAGCGCCCGGGACAGGGGGAACACCGGGGAGCTGTTTTTT. Amino acids: CASSARDRGNTGELFF.

The chain employs TRBV7-2 and TRBJ1-2; D possibly corresponds to TRBD1 (6 bases). The CDR3 is made up of 13 amino acids. Trimming took off 6 bases at V and 3 bases at J, with 11 bases between the two ends. Per the germline V gene, CDR1 is SGHTA and CDR2 is FQGNSA. The CDR3 loop reads CASRTGTHYGYTF. Here the CDR3 DNA reads TGTGCCAGCAGAACAGGGACACACTATGGCTACACCTTC.

The chain recombines TRBV6-2 or TRBV6-3 with TRBJ2-7, with 10 bases aligning to TRBD1. The germline V gene encodes CDR1 MNHEY and CDR2 SVGEGT. V lost 6 bases to trimming and J lost 5 bases; unmatched junction nucleotides: 7. The CDR3 runs to 14 residues. The CDR3 spells CASSRTGGLNEQYF. The CDR3 coding sequence is TGTGCCAGCAGCCGGACAGGGGGGCTCAACGAGCAGTACTTC.

The chain uses TRBV27 and TRBJ1-2; possibly TRBD1 for D (5 bases). The V gene lost 4 bases and the J gene lost 6 bases, with 15 bases spanning the gap. Germline CDR1 is MNHEY and CDR2 is SMNVEV (reference sequence). This CDR3 has 14 residues. The CDR3 protein is CASSYDSLLNGYTF. In DNA, the CDR3 is TGTGCCAGCAGTTACGACAGCCTTCTAAATGGCTACACCTTC.

The chain couples TRBV27 to TRBJ2-2, with 12 bases aligning to TRBD2. The CDR3 covers 17 residues. Germline loops: CDR1 MNHEY, CDR2 SMNVEV (reference sequence). Losses at the gene ends were 2 bases for V and 4 bases for J; bases not matched to a gene: 5. The CDR3 sequence: CASSLLAGGPGTGELFF. The CDR3 DNA reads as TGTGCCAGCAGTTTACTAGCGGGGGGGCCGGGCACCGGGGAGCTGTTTTTT.

This clone was observed a handful of times. The J gene is TRBJ1-6, the V gene TRBV10-3; the D gene is possibly TRBD1 (6 bases). The germline V gene has CDR1 ENHRY and CDR2 SYGVKD. The CDR3 is made up of 15 amino acids. V was clipped by 2 bases and J by 6 bases, with 11 bases between them. Here the CDR3 reads CAISEPGGGNSPLHF. The CDR3 bases are TGTGCCATCAGTGAGCCGGGAGGGGGTAATTCACCCCTCCACTTT.

This clone was picked up one time. This rearrangement joins TRBV7-9 to TRBJ1-2, with TRBD1 as a possible D gene (6 bases). CDR3 length: 12 residues. V lost 1 base and J lost 8, with 8 bases in between. Germline-derived CDR1 and CDR2 are SEHNR and FQNEAQ (reference sequence). CDR3 DNA sequence: TGTGCCAGCAGCTTAGACAGGGACGGCTACACCTTC. Amino acids: CASSLDRDGYTF.

This chain connects TRBV5-1 to TRBJ2-5; 12 nucleotides match TRBD2. There are 16 residues in the CDR3. Losses at the gene ends were 4 bases for V and 1 base for J; bases not matched to a gene: 5. Germline assignment: CDR1 SGHRS and CDR2 YFSETQ. In DNA form, the CDR3 reads TGCGCCAGCAGCCCGGGACTAGCGGGTGTCCAAGAGACCCAGTACTTC. Protein product: CASSPGLAGVQETQYF.